This TCR beta chain was captured by sequencing in a study of cytomegalovirus exposure and HLA in healthy donors. Findings and caveats of the study: The likely origin of a cluster of highly shared sequence variants was a sequencing artifact. The study had only CMV serostatus as immune exposure information.

The primer mix had 60 Vbeta and 13 Jbeta primers. Repertoires were generated with immunoSEQ multiplex PCR, while TCRdb's copy carries only in-frame clones and drops some. This repertoire shows over 100,000 clones, about 8.5% found once; its top ten account for under 5.5%. As regards this clone: No antigen is known for it.

This CDR3 is built from 15 residues. Germline V gives CDR1 MDHEN, CDR2 SYDVKM. Trimming shortened V by 3 bases and J by 0 bases, and 8 bases separated the two germline ends. The sequence was collected from a middle-aged man in good health and CMV-seronegative. What was sequenced was PBMCs. V is TRBV28 and J is TRBJ1-4; no firm D call. The CDR3 DNA reads as TGTGCCAGCAGTTTTGAGAGTGCAACTAATGAAAAACTGTTTTTT. Protein sequence: CASSFESATNEKLFF.